The entry below describes one T cell receptor (beta chain). This entry is derived from a study of control samples from healthy donors and cancer patients. TCRdb's table, derived via immunoSEQ multiplex PCR, lists solely in-frame clones and lacks some. The table lists 160,000 or so clones, approximately 94% of them singletons. The CDR3 length is 19 residues. The V gene end was trimmed by 1 base and the J gene end by 1 base; junction bases not matched to a gene: 12. The germline V gene has CDR1 LNHNV and CDR2 YYDKDF (reference sequence). This TCR was sampled from a woman in her thirties or forties in good health. Sequenced sample: blood. The chain employs TRBV15 and TRBJ1-3; the match to TRBD1 covers 8 bases. The CDR3 protein is CATSRGGGVRGQSGNTIYF. DNA of the CDR3: TGTGCCACCAGCAGAGGAGGAGGGGTCAGGGGGCAATCTGGAAACACCATATATTTT.